The rows below give T cell receptor beta chains drawn from one sample of a study of blood T cell repertoires in COVID-19. Produced via immunoSEQ multiplex PCR; TCRdb's table is partial and in-frame only. Here the sample spans fewer than 300,000 clones, approximately 90% being singletons. Sequenced: peripheral blood. The receptors originated from a woman between 50 and 59 years old with COVID-19, enrolled during active disease. CDR3s include the opening cysteine and the closing phenylalanine or tryptophan. Each record gives: V gene, J gene, CDR3 length, D gene, clone size, CDR3 DNA, CDR3 protein. The D gene is left open where the match is weak. Where a row states a size, it is once, few, many or the class of an expanded clone; other rows omit it.

TRBV7-8	TRBJ2-1	15	TRBD2	-	TGTGCCAGCAGCTCAACTAGCGGAAAATACAATGAGCAGTTCTTC	CASSSTSGKYNEQFF
TRBV29-1	TRBJ2-5	12	-	-	TGCAGCGTTGTGAGGCTTTCAGAGACCCAGTACTTC	CSVVRLSETQYF
TRBV9	TRBJ2-2	16	-	-	TGTGCCAGCAGCGTAGGTCCCAGGAGGGACACCGGGGAGCTGTTTTTT	CASSVGPRRDTGELFF
TRBV7-3	TRBJ2-1	13	-	-	TGTGCCAGCAGCTTAACAAACAGGAATGAGCAGTTCTTC	CASSLTNRNEQFF
TRBV7-9	TRBJ2-1	16	TRBD1	-	TGTGCCAGCAGCACCCGCTCGGGACAGTCCTACAATGAGCAGTTCTTC	CASSTRSGQSYNEQFF
TRBV29-1	TRBJ2-3	16	TRBD2	-	TGCAGCGTGATAGCGGGGCTAGCGGGAGGGCTGGGTACGCAGTATTTT	CSVIAGLAGGLGTQYF
TRBV19	TRBJ2-7	16	-	-	TGTGCCAGTAGTCCCCTCCTGCGGACAGCGGCCTACGAGCAGTACTTC	CASSPLLRTAAYEQYF
TRBV30	TRBJ1-5	14	TRBD1	-	TGTGCCTGGAGTGCGGGACAGAATAATCAGCCCCAGCATTTT	CAWSAGQNNQPQHF
TRBV4-1	TRBJ1-1	14	-	-	TGCGCCAGCAGCCACCTACAGGGTACCGCTGAAGCTTTCTTT	CASSHLQGTAEAFF
TRBV5-4	TRBJ1-2	14	-	-	TGTGCCAGCAGCTTGGCCCAGGCTAACTATGGCTACACCTTC	CASSLAQANYGYTF
TRBV11-2	TRBJ1-3	15	-	-	TGTGCCAGCAGCTTGGACACAGGGCCGGGAAACACCATATATTTT	CASSLDTGPGNTIYF
TRBV4-2	TRBJ1-2	15	TRBD1	-	TGTGCCAGCAGCCAGGGGGGACAGGGGGCGGAAGGCTACACCTTC	CASSQGGQGAEGYTF
TRBV29-1	TRBJ1-1	12	-	-	TGCAGCGCCGGTACGGGGAACACTGAAGCTTTCTTT	CSAGTGNTEAFF
TRBV12-3/TRBV12-4	TRBJ2-1	13	TRBD2	-	TGTGCCAGCAGAGCGGGAGCCTACAATGAGCAGTTCTTC	CASRAGAYNEQFF
TRBV6-1	TRBJ2-7	15	-	-	TGTGCCAGCAGTGAAATGGGAGGTTTTTTCTACGAGCAGTACTTC	CASSEMGGFFYEQYF
TRBV2	TRBJ2-7	14	TRBD1	-	TGTGCCAGCAGTAACTACAGGGGGACCTACGAGCAGTACTTC	CASSNYRGTYEQYF
TRBV14	TRBJ1-6	14	-	once	TGTGCCAGCAGCTCCATAGCCGGTATTTCACCCCTCCACTTT	CASSSIAGISPLHF
TRBV11-2	TRBJ2-5	15	-	once	TGTGCCAGCAGCTTAAGACAGAGACACCAAGAGACCCAGTACTTC	CASSLRQRHQETQYF
TRBV5-4	TRBJ2-7	14	TRBD1	-	TGTGCCAGCAGCCCGGACAGGGGAGGGTACGAGCAGTACTTC	CASSPDRGGYEQYF
TRBV30	TRBJ2-2	13	-	-	TGTGCCTGGAGTCGACTAGTTGGCGGGGAGCTGTTTTTT	CAWSRLVGGELFF
TRBV6-6	TRBJ1-4	13	-	-	TGTGCCAGCACCCAGTCAGGGGACGAAAAACTGTTTTTT	CASTQSGDEKLFF
TRBV2	TRBJ2-1	15	TRBD2	once	TGTGCCAGCAGGGACCGACTAGCGGGAGGTAATGAGCAGTTCTTC	CASRDRLAGGNEQFF